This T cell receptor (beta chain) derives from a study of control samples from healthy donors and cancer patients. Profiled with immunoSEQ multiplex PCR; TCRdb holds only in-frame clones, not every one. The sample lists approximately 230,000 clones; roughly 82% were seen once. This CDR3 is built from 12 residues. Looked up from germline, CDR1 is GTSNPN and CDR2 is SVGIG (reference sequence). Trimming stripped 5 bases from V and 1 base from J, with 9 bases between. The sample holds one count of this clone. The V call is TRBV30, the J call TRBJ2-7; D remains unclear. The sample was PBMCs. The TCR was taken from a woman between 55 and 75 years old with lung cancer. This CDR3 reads CAWRGNSYEQYF. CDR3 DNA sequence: TGTGCCTGGCGTGGGAATTCCTACGAGCAGTACTTC.